What follows are 15 T cell receptor beta chains derived from one specimen sequenced in a study of cytomegalovirus exposure and HLA in healthy donors. The PCR contained 60 Vbeta and 13 Jbeta primers. Data came from immunoSEQ multiplex PCR; TCRdb stores just in-frame clones and leaves some out. In the table there are about 160,000 clones, 70% to 80% of which are singletons. Sequencing was done on a sample of PBMCs. The receptor source for this set is a man aged 40-49 years in good health and CMV-seronegative.

The chain has TRBV10-3 and TRBJ2-5, with TRBD1 identical over 7 bases. Judging by the DNA end, TRBJ2-7 fits better; the J call may be wrong. CDR1 ENHRY and CDR2 SYGVKD come from the germline V gene. The CDR3 has 14 amino acids. Written as DNA, the CDR3 is TGTGCCATCAGTGAACCGGGACAGAGCTACGAGCAGTACTTC. As protein: CAISEPGQSYEQYF.

The rearrangement joins TRBV5-4 to TRBJ2-5; TRBD2 aligns across 10 bases. The germline V gene encodes CDR1 SGHNT and CDR2 YYREEE (reference sequence). V shed 4 bases and J 3 bases; nucleotides not matched to a gene: 12. The CDR3 is 17 residues long. The CDR3 region is CASSPPSSGRRKETQYF. In nucleotides, the CDR3 is TGTGCCAGCAGCCCCCCGAGTAGCGGGAGGAGAAAAGAGACCCAGTACTTC.

This chain uses TRBV28 with TRBJ1-2, with TRBD1 matching over 12 bases. Losses at the gene ends were 4 bases for V and 6 bases for J; bases not matched to a gene: 6. Germline V gene data show CDR1 as MDHEN and CDR2 as SYDVKM. The CDR3 loop spans 15 amino acids. In nucleotides, the CDR3 is TGTGCCAGCAGTTCGGGGGGACAGGGGGCTGATGGCTACACCTTC. Its protein product is CASSSGGQGADGYTF.

This chain uses TRBV18 with TRBJ2-1, with 8 bases aligning to TRBD2. Unmatched junction bases numbered 3, after V lost 3 bases and J lost 14 bases. The CDR3 spans 11 residues. The germline CDR1 and CDR2 sequences are KGHSH and LQKENI. The CDR3 sequence is CASSPRTSKFF. Here the CDR3 DNA reads TGTGCCAGCTCACCTCGGACTAGCAAGTTCTTC. The whole variable domain, remainder taken from reference TRBV18 and TRBJ2-1, is NAGVMQNPRHLVRRRGQEARLRCSPMKGHSHVYWYRQLPEEGLKFMVYLQKENIIDESGMPKERFSAEFPKEGPSILRIQQVVRGDSAAYFCASSPRTSKFFGPGTRLTVL.

The chain employs TRBV10-3 and TRBJ1-6; TRBD1 matches 8 bases. Germline V gene lookup returns CDR1 ENHRY and CDR2 SYGVKD. The CDR3 is 17 amino acids. Trimming took 0 bases from V and 7 from J; bases not matched to a gene: 8. The CDR3 region has the DNA TGTGCCATCAGTGAGTCGGTGGAAACAGGGGGAAATTCACCCCTCCACTTT. As protein: CAISESVETGGNSPLHF.

V is TRBV10-3 and J is TRBJ1-2; D remains ambiguous. Germline lookup yields CDR1 ENHRY and CDR2 SYGVKD. This CDR3 has 15 amino acids. V dropped 1 base and J dropped 7 bases, with 16 bases sitting between them. This CDR3 reads CAISELAVTLGGYTF. The CDR3 region has the DNA TGTGCCATCAGTGAGTTGGCCGTGACACTAGGTGGCTACACCTTC.

The chain has TRBV7-6 and TRBJ2-2, with TRBD2 as a possible D gene (6 bases). V was shortened by 1 base and J by 6 bases, with 12 bases between the two germline ends. This CDR3 comprises 15 residues. Germline V lookup: CDR1 SGHVS, CDR2 FNYEAQ. CDR3 sequence (DNA): TGTGCCAGCAGCTTAGGCACTAGCCTGGCCGGGGAGCTGTTTTTT. Translated, it gives CASSLGTSLAGELFF.

This clone was seen a few times. V and J are TRBV4-2 and TRBJ2-7; tentatively, D is TRBD2 (5 bases). The germline V and J ends were trimmed by 1 base and 3 bases, with 13 bases remaining between them. CDR3 length: 15 residues. Germline V gene sequence: CDR1 LGHNA, CDR2 YNFKEQ. In DNA form, the CDR3 reads TGTGCCAGCAGCCAAGGTGGTTTACGGGGCTACGAGCAGTACTTC. Residues: CASSQGGLRGYEQYF.

The V call is TRBV6-5, the J call TRBJ1-2, with D possibly TRBD1 on 6 matching bases. Germline V gene lookup returns CDR1 MNHEY and CDR2 SVGAGI. CDR3 length equals 14 residues. Trimming left V 4 bases short and J 8 bases short, with 17 bases between. CDR3 loop: CASSLGGGLGGYTF. The CDR3 DNA reads TGTGCCAGCAGTTTGGGAGGGGGGCTGGGCGGCTACACCTTC.

The chain has TRBV28 and TRBJ2-1, with D hard to call. The CDR3 consists of 11 residues. Trimming removed 6 bases at V and 6 bases at J, with 6 bases between. Germline V gives CDR1 MDHEN, CDR2 SYDVKM. CDR3 amino acids: CASSPINEQFF. Here the CDR3 DNA reads TGTGCCAGCAGCCCAATCAATGAGCAGTTCTTC. Drawing the rest from reference TRBV28 and TRBJ2-1, the complete variable domain is DVKVTQSSRYLVKRTGEKVFLECVQDMDHENMFWYRQDPGLGLRLIYFSYDVKMKEKGDIPEGYSVSREKKERFSLILESASTNQTSMYLCASSPINEQFFGPGTRLTVL.

The table lists this clone with a few counts. The rearrangement links TRBV10-3 to TRBJ1-5; TRBD1 might be the D (5 bases). The CDR3 sequence is 14 residues long. Looked up from germline, CDR1 is ENHRY and CDR2 is SYGVKD. V gave up 4 bases and J gave up 9 bases, with 16 bases separating them. In DNA, the CDR3 is TGTGCCATCAGTGGCGGGGGAACCGCAGGGCCCCAGCATTTT. Encoded protein: CAISGGGTAGPQHF.

The V call is TRBV30, the J call TRBJ1-1; D is possibly TRBD1 (5 bases). This CDR3 region has 13 residues. The V and J ends lost 2 bases and 1 base respectively, with 8 bases between them. CDR1 and CDR2 (germline): GTSNPN, SVGIG (reference sequence). CDR3 region: CAWSLTGNTEAFF. CDR3 DNA sequence: TGTGCCTGGAGTCTAACAGGGAACACTGAAGCTTTCTTT.

This chain uses TRBV29-1 with TRBJ2-7, with TRBD2 identical over 7 bases. The CDR3 consists of 15 residues. V was pared by 2 bases and J by 1 base, with 8 bases of the junction left unmatched. The V gene's germline CDR1 is SQVTM and CDR2 ANQGSEA. For the CDR3, the DNA is TGCAGCGTTGAACAGGCAGGGACTATTTCCTACGAGCAGTACTTC. Its protein product is CSVEQAGTISYEQYF.

This sequence joins TRBV9 and TRBJ2-2, with 13 nucleotides matching TRBD2. The J segment lost 4 bases and the V segment lost 0 bases, leaving 6 bases of the junction unmatched. The germline V gene has CDR1 SGDLS and CDR2 YYNGEE. The CDR3 has 18 residues. CDR3 loop: CASSVGLAGGSGTGELFF. The CDR3 DNA reads TGTGCCAGCAGCGTAGGACTAGCGGGAGGCTCGGGCACCGGGGAGCTGTTTTTT.

V usage is TRBV5-1 and J usage is TRBJ2-5; D unclear. The V end lost 5 bases, the J end lost 2 bases, and 10 bases lay between the germline ends. Per germline, CDR1 SGHRS and CDR2 YFSETQ. CDR3 length: 13 residues. CDR3 in DNA: TGCGCCAGCAGTTCGCTATCTCAAGAGACCCAGTACTTC. Amino acid sequence: CASSSLSQETQYF. The entire variable domain, with the rest obtained from reference TRBV5-1 and TRBJ2-5, is as follows: KAGVTQTPRYLIKTRGQQVTLSCSPISGHRSVSWYQQTPGQGLQFLFEYFSETQRNKGNFPGRFSGRQFSNSRSEMNVSTLELGDSALYLCASSSLSQETQYFGPGTRLLVL.